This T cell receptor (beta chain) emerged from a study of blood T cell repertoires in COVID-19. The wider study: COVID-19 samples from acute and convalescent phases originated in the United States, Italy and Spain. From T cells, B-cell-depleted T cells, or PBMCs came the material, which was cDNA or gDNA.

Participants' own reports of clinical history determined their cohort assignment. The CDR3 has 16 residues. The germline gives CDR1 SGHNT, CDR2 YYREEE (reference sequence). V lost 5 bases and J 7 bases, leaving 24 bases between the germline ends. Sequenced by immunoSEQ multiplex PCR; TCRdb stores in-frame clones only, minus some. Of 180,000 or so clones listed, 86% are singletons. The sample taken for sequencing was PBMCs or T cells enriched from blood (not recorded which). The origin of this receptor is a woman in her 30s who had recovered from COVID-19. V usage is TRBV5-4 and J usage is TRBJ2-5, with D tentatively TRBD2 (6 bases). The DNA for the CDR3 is TGTGCCAGCAGTCCCCGGGGTAGCGGCCATTCAGGGACCCAGTACTTC. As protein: CASSPRGSGHSGTQYF. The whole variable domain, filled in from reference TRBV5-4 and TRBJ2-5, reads ETGVTQSPTHLIKTRGQQVTLRCSSQSGHNTVSWYQQALGQGPQFIFQYYREEENGRGNFPPRFSGLQFPNYSSELNVNALELDDSALYLCASSPRGSGHSGTQYFGPGTRLLVL.